The 22 T cell receptor beta chains below all came from one sample that was sequenced in a study of blood T cell repertoires in COVID-19. Sequenced by immunoSEQ multiplex PCR; TCRdb stores in-frame clones only, minus some. The data contain about 250,000 clones, around nine tenths of them singletons. Sequenced sample: peripheral blood. The receptors were sampled from a man younger than 35 with active or convalescent COVID-19.

The rearrangement links TRBV29-1 to TRBJ2-7; D unresolved. The germline V gene encodes CDR1 SQVTM and CDR2 ANQGSEA. The CDR3 extends over 11 amino acids. Trimming took 2 bases from V and 4 from J, leaving 6 bases between them. The CDR3 spells CSVEQDYEQYF. CDR3 nucleotide sequence: TGCAGCGTTGAACAGGATTACGAGCAGTACTTC.

The rearrangement joins TRBV5-6 to TRBJ1-5; perhaps TRBD1 as D (5 bases). From germline, CDR1 is SGHDT and CDR2 YYEEEE. The CDR3 is 14 amino acids. Trimming shortened V by 7 bases and J by 6 bases, and 17 bases separated the two germline ends. CDR3 sequence: CASAYRGFTQPQHF. DNA of the CDR3: TGTGCCAGCGCGTACCGGGGGTTTACTCAGCCCCAGCATTTT.

The chain couples TRBV4-3 to TRBJ2-2; 9 positions match TRBD1. The trim removed 4 bases at V and 4 bases at J, leaving 7 bases unmatched. The germline gives CDR1 LGHNA, CDR2 YSLEER. CDR3 size: 16 residues. CDR3 amino acids: CASSPSGTGSTGELFF. CDR3 sequence (DNA): TGCGCCAGCAGCCCTTCCGGGACAGGGTCCACCGGGGAGCTGTTTTTT.

This chain uses TRBV5-5 with TRBJ2-7; no firm D call. The CDR3 is 14 amino acids. Trimming removed 4 bases from V and 0 bases from J, with 11 bases in between. The germline CDR1 and CDR2 sequences are SGHKS and YYEKEE (reference sequence). CDR3 in amino acids: CASSDGPSSYEQYF. The CDR3 nucleotides are TGTGCCAGCAGCGATGGGCCGAGCTCCTACGAGCAGTACTTC. Variable domain in full (rest from reference TRBV5-5 and TRBJ2-7): DAGVTQSPTHLIKTRGQQVTLRCSPISGHKSVSWYQQVLGQGPQFIFQYYEKEERGRGNFPDRFSARQFPNYSSELNVNALLLGDSALYLCASSDGPSSYEQYFGPGTRLTVT.

This clone appeared a few times. The J gene is TRBJ1-6, the V gene TRBV7-3; D remains unclear. Germline CDR1 is SGHTA and CDR2 is FQGTGA. The CDR3 runs to 16 residues. CDR3 nucleotides: TGTGCAAATACATCCCCCGCGGCCTCCTATAATTCACCCCTCCACTTT. Translated, it gives CANTSPAASYNSPLHF.

The chain is built from TRBV6-5 and TRBJ2-7; the match to TRBD1 covers 7 bases. This CDR3 has 12 residues. Trimming took 7 bases from V and 4 from J; bases not matched to a gene: 4. CDR1 is MNHEY, CDR2 SVGAGI, per germline. CDR3: CASTRGQYEQYF. In DNA, the CDR3 is TGTGCCAGCACTAGGGGACAGTACGAGCAGTACTTC.

The rearrangement joins TRBV19 to TRBJ1-3; D may be TRBD1 (5 bases). V lost 7 bases, J lost 0 bases, and 13 bases lay in between. There are 15 residues in the CDR3. Germline V gene data show CDR1 as LNHDA and CDR2 as SQIVND (reference sequence). The CDR3 here is CASTQQDLSGNTIYF. The CDR3 bases are TGTGCCAGTACCCAACAGGACCTCTCTGGAAACACCATATATTTT.

V is TRBV18 and J is TRBJ1-3; 10 nucleotides agree with TRBD1. The germline CDR1 and CDR2 sequences are KGHSH and LQKENI. The CDR3 spans 19 residues. J was trimmed by 2 bases and V by 3 bases; bases with no gene match: 13. CDR3 in DNA: TGTGCCAGCTCACCTGCCCAGGGGACAGGGGTCACTGCTGGAAACACCATATATTTT. As protein: CASSPAQGTGVTAGNTIYF.

The chain is built from TRBV2 and TRBJ1-6; D unresolved. The CDR3 has 12 amino acids. V was clipped by 7 bases and J by 10 bases, with 11 bases between them. Germline V gene data show CDR1 as SNHLY and CDR2 as FYNNEI. The CDR3 nucleotides read TGTGCCAGCAAAGGGTCGGGATCACCCCTCCACTTT. Protein product: CASKGSGSPLHF.

The gene calls are TRBV10-3 and TRBJ1-2; D possibly corresponds to TRBD1 (6 bases). Germline CDR1 and CDR2: ENHRY and SYGVKD. Deletions cut 0 bases from V and 9 bases from J, with 11 bases between. The CDR3 extends over 13 amino acids. The CDR3 DNA reads TGTGCCATCAGTGAGTCGCCCAGGGGTAGCTACACCTTC. Translating gives CAISESPRGSYTF.

The chain carries TRBV14 and TRBJ1-4; a possible D gene is TRBD1 (6 bases). Trimming took 4 bases from V and 12 from J, leaving 15 bases between them. Looked up from germline, CDR1 is SGHDN and CDR2 is FVKESK. CDR3 length equals 13 residues. The CDR3 nucleotides read TGTGCCAGCAGCCGAGTACAGGGCCGGGAACTGTTTTTT. This gives the protein CASSRVQGRELFF.

The chain joins TRBV9 to TRBJ2-5; D not certain. Trimming removed 4 bases at V and 5 bases at J, with 12 bases between. The CDR3 runs to 13 residues. Per the germline V gene, CDR1 is SGDLS and CDR2 is YYNGEE. The CDR3 DNA follows: TGTGCCAGCAGCCGCATGGGCATGGAGACCCAGTACTTC. Protein sequence: CASSRMGMETQYF. The variable domain in full, with the rest retrieved from reference TRBV9 and TRBJ2-5, is DSGVTQTPKHLITATGQRVTLRCSPRSGDLSVYWYQQSLDQGLQFLIQYYNGEERAKGNILERFSAQQFPDLHSELNLSSLELGDSALYFCASSRMGMETQYFGPGTRLLVL.

This clone was observed a handful of times. The J gene is TRBJ1-2, the V gene TRBV19; possible D gene TRBD1, 6 bases. The CDR3 spans 17 residues. Germline-derived CDR1 and CDR2 are LNHDA and SQIVND (reference sequence). Trimming removed 3 bases at V and 3 bases at J, with 20 bases between. CDR3: CASSIRGEGNNDYGYTF. For the CDR3, the DNA is TGTGCCAGTAGTATTAGGGGGGAGGGGAACAACGACTATGGCTACACCTTC.

CDR3 sequence reads: CASRHGGGARGTQYF. In DNA, the CDR3 is TGTGCCAGCAGACACGGGGGGGGCGCTAGAGGTACGCAGTATTTT. The chain is built from TRBV2 and TRBJ2-3, with TRBD2 matching over 8 bases. Germline assignment: CDR1 SNHLY and CDR2 FYNNEI. After removal of 6 bases from V and 8 bases from J, the junction contained 13 bases not matched to a gene. The CDR3 spans 15 residues.

The chain recombines TRBV6-1 with TRBJ1-5; D perhaps matches TRBD1 (5 bases). The germline gives CDR1 MNHNS, CDR2 SASEGT. The CDR3 spans 15 residues. Trimming took off 1 base at V and 3 bases at J, with 10 bases between the two ends. CDR3 loop: CASSEEAGPNQPQHF. The CDR3 DNA sequence: TGTGCCAGCAGTGAAGAGGCAGGGCCCAATCAGCCCCAGCATTTT.

Only a few counts were recorded for this clone. This sequence joins TRBV5-1 and TRBJ1-3; D is uncertain. Germline values: CDR1 SGHRS, CDR2 YFSETQ. Trimming took off 1 base at V and 0 bases at J, with 11 bases between the two ends. This CDR3 has 16 amino acids. The CDR3 DNA reads TGCGCCAGCAGCTTGTCGAGTACGGTCTCTGGAAACACCATATATTTT. It yields the protein CASSLSSTVSGNTIYF.

The gene calls are TRBV10-2 and TRBJ1-2, with no clear D. There are 15 residues in the CDR3. Germline V CDR1 and CDR2: WSHSY, SAAADI. The germline V and J ends were trimmed by 7 bases and 0 bases, with 15 bases remaining between them. The CDR3 protein is CASTRRGNPNYGYTF. DNA of the CDR3: TGCGCCAGCACCCGCCGCGGAAACCCTAACTATGGCTACACCTTC.

V is TRBV11-1 and J is TRBJ1-6; possibly TRBD1 for D (6 bases). The germline CDR1 and CDR2 sequences are SGHAT and FQDESV (reference sequence). This CDR3 spans 15 amino acids. V lost 1 base, J lost 8 bases, and 12 bases lay in between. CDR3 DNA: TGTGCCAGCAGCTTAGTGAACAGGGAAGATTCACCCCTCCACTTT. Encoded protein: CASSLVNREDSPLHF. The full variable domain, rest sourced from reference TRBV11-1 and TRBJ1-6, is EAEVAQSPRYKITEKSQAVAFWCDPISGHATLYWYRQILGQGPELLVQFQDESVVDDSQLPKDRFSAERLKGVDSTLKIQPAELGDSAMYLCASSLVNREDSPLHFGNGTRLTVT.

This chain connects TRBV5-4 to TRBJ1-4, with D perhaps matching TRBD1 (5 bases). The CDR3 runs to 14 residues. Germline assignment: CDR1 SGHNT and CDR2 YYREEE (reference sequence). Trimming pared 0 bases from V and 6 bases from J, leaving 9 bases between. CDR3 nucleotides: TGTGCCAGCAGCTTGGGACAGACCGATGAAAAACTGTTTTTT. Its translation is CASSLGQTDEKLFF.

The chain links TRBV5-1 to TRBJ2-2, with 10 bases identical to TRBD1. This CDR3 is 16 amino acids long. Germline V gene sequence: CDR1 SGHRS, CDR2 YFSETQ. With 4 bases clipped from V and 4 bases from J, the junction kept 7 bases outside the gene matches. CDR3 loop: CASSLGDRGFTGELFF. CDR3 sequence (DNA): TGCGCCAGCAGCCTTGGGGACAGGGGTTTCACCGGGGAGCTGTTTTTT.

The table lists this clone with a count of one. The gene calls are TRBV19 and TRBJ1-5; 8 nucleotides align to TRBD1. The germline gives CDR1 LNHDA, CDR2 SQIVND (reference sequence). CDR3 length equals 15 residues. This CDR3 reads CAHRTQGGIVQPQHF. The CDR3 DNA follows: TGTGCTCATAGGACACAGGGGGGAATTGTTCAGCCCCAGCATTTT.

The table lists this clone with a count of one. V is TRBV29-1 and J is TRBJ1-2; tentative D call: TRBD1 (5 bases). The CDR3 consists of 15 residues. Trimming took 4 bases from V and 0 from J, leaving 15 bases between them. Germline CDR1 and CDR2: SQVTM and ANQGSEA. Here the CDR3 reads CSVVQGLMANYGYTF. DNA for the CDR3: TGCAGCGTTGTGCAGGGCTTGATGGCTAACTATGGCTACACCTTC.